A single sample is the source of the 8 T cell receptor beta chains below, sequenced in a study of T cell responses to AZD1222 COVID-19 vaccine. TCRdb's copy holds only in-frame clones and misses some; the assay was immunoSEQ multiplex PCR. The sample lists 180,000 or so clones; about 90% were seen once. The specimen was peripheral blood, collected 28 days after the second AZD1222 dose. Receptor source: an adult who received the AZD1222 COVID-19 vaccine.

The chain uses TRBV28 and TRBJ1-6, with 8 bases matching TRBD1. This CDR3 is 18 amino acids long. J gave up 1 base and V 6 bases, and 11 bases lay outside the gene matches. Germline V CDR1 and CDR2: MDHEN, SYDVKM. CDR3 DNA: TGTGCCAGCAGCCCCGGACAGGGTCGGAAATCCTATAATTCACCCCTCCACTTT. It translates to CASSPGQGRKSYNSPLHF.

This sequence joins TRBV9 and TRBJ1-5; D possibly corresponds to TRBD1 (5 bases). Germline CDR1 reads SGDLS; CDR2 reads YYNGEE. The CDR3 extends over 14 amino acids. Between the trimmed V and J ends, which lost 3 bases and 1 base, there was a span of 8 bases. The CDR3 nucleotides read TGTGCCAGCAGCGGTGGGGGAAGCAATCAGCCCCAGCATTTT. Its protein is CASSGGGSNQPQHF.

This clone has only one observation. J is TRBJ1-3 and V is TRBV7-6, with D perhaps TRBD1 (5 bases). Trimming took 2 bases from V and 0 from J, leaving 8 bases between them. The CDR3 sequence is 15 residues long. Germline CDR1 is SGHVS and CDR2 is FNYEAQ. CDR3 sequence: CASSLNRNSGNTIYF. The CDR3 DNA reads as TGTGCCAGCAGCTTAAACAGGAACTCTGGAAACACCATATATTTT.

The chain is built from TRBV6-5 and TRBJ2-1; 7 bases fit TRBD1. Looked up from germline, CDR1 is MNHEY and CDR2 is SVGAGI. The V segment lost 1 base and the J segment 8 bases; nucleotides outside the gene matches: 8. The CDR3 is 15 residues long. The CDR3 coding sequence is TGTGCCAGCAGTTACTTGGACAGGTTAATCCATGAGCAGTTCTTC. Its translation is CASSYLDRLIHEQFF.

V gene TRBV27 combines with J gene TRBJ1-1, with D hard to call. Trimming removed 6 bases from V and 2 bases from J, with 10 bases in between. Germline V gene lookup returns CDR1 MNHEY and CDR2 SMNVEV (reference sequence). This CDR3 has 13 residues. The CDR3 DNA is TGTGCCAGCAGCACGAGGGCCAACACTGAAGCTTTCTTT. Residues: CASSTRANTEAFF.

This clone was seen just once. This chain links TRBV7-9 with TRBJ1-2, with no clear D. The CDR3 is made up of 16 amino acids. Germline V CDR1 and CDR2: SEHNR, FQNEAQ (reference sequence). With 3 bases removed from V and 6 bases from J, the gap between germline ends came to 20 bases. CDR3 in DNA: TGTGCCAGCAGCTTTCCGCCCCTCGGGGTTAGTGATGGCTACACCTTC. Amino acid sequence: CASSFPPLGVSDGYTF.

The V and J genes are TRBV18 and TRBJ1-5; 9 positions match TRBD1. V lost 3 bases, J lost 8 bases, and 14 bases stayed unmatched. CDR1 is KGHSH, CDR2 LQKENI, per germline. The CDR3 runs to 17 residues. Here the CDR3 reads CASSPDLINRGLKPQHF. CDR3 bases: TGTGCCAGCTCACCGGACCTGATAAACAGGGGGCTGAAGCCCCAGCATTTT.

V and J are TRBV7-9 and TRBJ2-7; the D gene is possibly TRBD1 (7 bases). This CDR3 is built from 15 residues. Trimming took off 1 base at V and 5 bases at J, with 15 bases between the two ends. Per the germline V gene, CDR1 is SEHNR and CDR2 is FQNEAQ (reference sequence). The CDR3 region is CASSLESAGGNEQYF. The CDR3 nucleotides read TGTGCCAGCAGCTTAGAATCGGCAGGGGGGAACGAGCAGTACTTC.